This TCR beta chain derives from a study of T cells in Graves' hyperthyroidism and ophthalmopathy. Template material for amplifying TCR beta CDR3 regions consisted of RNA transcripts. HTBI primers were employed in a first-round RT-PCR of the TCR CDR3. From the multiplex PCR reads, TCRdb called clonotypes with MiXCR, one entry per CDR3 protein. The sample includes 600,000 to 700,000 distinct CDR3 sequences, just under 45% of them seen just once. This CDR3 region has 12 residues. The V end lost 3 bases, the J end lost 1 base, and 6 bases lay between the germline ends. Germline loops: CDR1 DFQATT, CDR2 SNEGSKA (reference sequence).

The chain employs TRBV20-1 and TRBJ1-1; D remains ambiguous. The sequenced sample consisted of peripheral blood or thyroid tissue (not recorded which). The receptor comes from an adult man with Graves' disease, either hyperthyroidism or ophthalmopathy (not recorded which). The CDR3 DNA is TGCAGTGCTAGTGCGGAGAACACTGAAGCTTTCTTT. Its protein is CSASAENTEAFF.